A single sample is the source of the 32 T cell receptor beta chains below, sequenced in a study of shared clonotypes between healthy human individuals. Using immunoSEQ multiplex PCR, the repertoire was profiled, and TCRdb retains in-frame clones only, with some absent. The sample holds more than 2,000,000 clones, more than 80% seen once. The sample comprised naive CD4+ T cells from PBMCs. Subset given: CD45RA+ positively selected. All receptors derive from a man between 18 and 29 years old in good health. Some clones in this sample may be carry-over from other donors' samples.

The rearrangement joins TRBV29-1 to TRBJ2-3; 7 positions agree with TRBD2. The trim removed 0 bases at V and 3 bases at J, leaving 9 bases unmatched. The germline gives CDR1 SQVTM, CDR2 ANQGSEA. This CDR3 comprises 16 residues. CDR3 amino acids: CSVEDFGGSPTDTQYF. DNA of the CDR3: TGCAGCGTTGAAGATTTTGGCGGGAGTCCGACAGATACGCAGTATTTT.

Of note for this clone: At the DNA level, this CDR3 is encoded by other sequences in the same sample as well. V gene TRBV28 combines with J gene TRBJ1-1, with no clear D. Looked up from germline, CDR1 is MDHEN and CDR2 is SYDVKM. V shed 5 bases and J shed 1 base, with 11 bases lying between them. The CDR3 has 14 residues. CDR3 sequence reads: CASSLGLTNTEAFF. The CDR3, as DNA: TGTGCCAGCAGTCTAGGATTGACGAACACTGAAGCTTTCTTT. The full variable domain, in which reference TRBV28 and TRBJ1-1 provide the parts outside the CDR3, is DVKVTQSSRYLVKRTGEKVFLECVQDMDHENMFWYRQDPGLGLRLIYFSYDVKMKEKGDIPEGYSVSREKKERFSLILESASTNQTSMYLCASSLGLTNTEAFFGQGTRLTVV.

This chain connects TRBV28 to TRBJ1-1; D gene uncertain. The length of the CDR3 is 12 residues. With 6 bases removed from V and 2 bases from J, the gap between germline ends came to 7 bases. The germline CDR1 and CDR2 sequences are MDHEN and SYDVKM. The DNA for the CDR3 is TGTGCCAGCAGGATAAAAAACACTGAAGCTTTCTTT. It codes for CASRIKNTEAFF.

The rearrangement uses TRBV19 and TRBJ1-2; 8 nucleotides line up with TRBD1. Germline assignment: CDR1 LNHDA and CDR2 SQIVND (reference sequence). The V gene end was trimmed by 4 bases and the J gene end by 7 bases; junction bases not matched to a gene: 2. The CDR3 covers 12 residues. The CDR3 region has the DNA TGTGCCAGTAGTAGACAGGGGAGTGGCTACACCTTC. Translated, it gives CASSRQGSGYTF.

This chain connects TRBV11-2 to TRBJ2-7, with 8 bases that match TRBD1. Germline V CDR1 and CDR2: SGHAT, FQNNGV. The CDR3 spans 16 residues. Germline trimming cut 5 bases from V and 2 bases from J; bases unmatched to any gene: 11. CDR3 nucleotides: TGTGCCAGCAGCCAACTATCTGGACAGGGCCCCTACGAGCAGTACTTC. Translation: CASSQLSGQGPYEQYF.

Worth noting for this clone: The sample holds other DNA sequences that translate to the same CDR3. The rearrangement links TRBV18 to TRBJ2-7, with D unresolved. The germline V gene encodes CDR1 KGHSH and CDR2 LQKENI. The CDR3 extends over 15 amino acids. V lost 2 bases, J lost 0 bases, and 11 bases lay in between. CDR3 in amino acids: CASSPETGGSYEQYF. CDR3 coding DNA: TGTGCCAGCTCACCAGAAACGGGCGGCTCCTACGAGCAGTACTTC.

The chain carries TRBV7-8 and TRBJ1-5; D perhaps matches TRBD1 (5 bases). CDR1 SGHVS and CDR2 FQNEAQ come from the germline V gene. The CDR3 has 16 residues. V was cut by 1 base and J by 2 bases, with 12 bases left in between. The CDR3 DNA reads TGTGCCAGCAGCTTAGTAGGGACGTCGGGCAATCAGCCCCAGCATTTT. Protein sequence: CASSLVGTSGNQPQHF.

This clone appeared a single time. This chain links TRBV28 with TRBJ2-3, with D maybe TRBD2 (6 bases). Germline V gives CDR1 MDHEN, CDR2 SYDVKM. Trimming pared 3 bases from V and 3 bases from J, leaving 13 bases between. This CDR3 is built from 15 residues. In DNA form, the CDR3 reads TGTGCCAGCAGTTTGTACCGGGAGAGGACAGATACGCAGTATTTT. Translating gives CASSLYRERTDTQYF.

The J gene is TRBJ1-1, the V gene TRBV2, with 11 bases aligning to TRBD1. V was clipped by 9 bases and J by 4 bases; unmatched bases: 7. Germline V gene lookup returns CDR1 SNHLY and CDR2 FYNNEI. The length of the CDR3 is 14 residues. The chain's CDR3 is CARGQGASGTEAFF. CDR3 nucleotides: TGTGCCAGAGGACAGGGGGCGTCGGGCACTGAAGCTTTCTTT.

The CDR3 DNA is TGCGCCAGCCAGCCGGCTAGCGGTCCCCCGGAGCAGTTCTTC. It is translated as CASQPASGPPEQFF. The chain is built from TRBV4-1 and TRBJ2-1, with 7 bases aligning to TRBD2. V was pared by 8 bases and J by 10 bases, with 14 bases of the junction left unmatched. CDR1 is MGHRA and CDR2 is YSYEKL in the germline V gene. The CDR3 is 14 amino acids.

This rearrangement joins TRBV7-8 to TRBJ2-7; maybe TRBD2 (5 bases). The CDR3 totals 15 residues. Trimming took off 1 base at V and 2 bases at J, with 12 bases between the two ends. Germline CDR1 reads SGHVS; CDR2 reads FQNEAQ. CDR3 protein: CASSLETTVPYEQYF. The CDR3 DNA follows: TGTGCCAGCAGCTTAGAGACTACTGTCCCCTACGAGCAGTACTTC. Variable domain in full (rest from reference TRBV7-8 and TRBJ2-7): GAGVSQSPRYKVAKRGQDVALRCDPISGHVSLFWYQQALGQGPEFLTYFQNEAQLDKSGLPSDRFFAERPEGSVSTLKIQRTQQEDSAVYLCASSLETTVPYEQYFGPGTRLTVT.

The chain carries TRBV5-1 and TRBJ2-1; D unresolved. The CDR3 totals 15 residues. Germline assignment: CDR1 SGHRS and CDR2 YFSETQ. With 3 bases removed from V and 6 bases from J, the gap between germline ends came to 16 bases. Written as DNA, the CDR3 is TGCGCCAGCAGCTACAGACCGGACGCTTCCAATGAGCAGTTCTTC. Amino acid sequence: CASSYRPDASNEQFF.

V usage is TRBV20-1 and J usage is TRBJ2-7, with D hard to call. Trimming shortened V by 6 bases and J by 4 bases, and 10 bases separated the two germline ends. Germline CDR1 is DFQATT and CDR2 is SNEGSKA (reference sequence). The CDR3 has 11 residues. CDR3: CSAAYIYEQYF. CDR3 nucleotides: TGCAGTGCAGCTTATATTTACGAGCAGTACTTC.

As to this clone: The identical CDR3 is also encoded by other nucleotide sequences in the sample. The chain has TRBV30 and TRBJ2-2; 8 bases match TRBD1. After removal of 2 bases from V and 1 base from J, the junction contained 3 bases not matched to a gene. CDR1 GTSNPN and CDR2 SVGIG come from the germline V gene (reference sequence). The CDR3 is 15 residues long. In DNA, the CDR3 is TGTGCCTGGAGTCCAGGACAGGGGAACACCGGGGAGCTGTTTTTT. This sequence encodes CAWSPGQGNTGELFF.

In this sample, this clone turned up once. The V call is TRBV4-2, the J call TRBJ1-6, with 11 nucleotides matching TRBD1. CDR1 is LGHNA, CDR2 YNFKEQ, per germline. The V segment lost 1 base and the J segment 9 bases; nucleotides outside the gene matches: 2. This CDR3 is 15 amino acids long. This chain's CDR3 is CASSQAGTGGSPLHF. DNA of the CDR3: TGTGCCAGCAGCCAAGCCGGGACAGGGGGTTCACCCCTCCACTTT.

This clone came up once. The V call is TRBV5-1, the J call TRBJ2-1, with D perhaps matching TRBD1 (5 bases). V was pared by 0 bases and J by 5 bases, with 9 bases between. The CDR3 covers 14 residues. The germline V gene encodes CDR1 SGHRS and CDR2 YFSETQ. CDR3 sequence reads: CASSLAGRDNEQFF. CDR3 in DNA: TGCGCCAGCAGCTTGGCGGGCAGGGACAATGAGCAGTTCTTC.

The sample holds a few counts of this clone. The rearrangement links TRBV18 to TRBJ1-2; no definite D call. There are 16 residues in the CDR3. The germline gives CDR1 KGHSH, CDR2 LQKENI. The V end lost 3 bases, the J end lost 2 bases, and 16 bases lay between the germline ends. CDR3 residues: CASSPSSGSPNYGYTF. The DNA of the CDR3 is TGTGCCAGCTCACCGAGTTCTGGAAGCCCCAACTATGGCTACACCTTC.

This chain connects TRBV28 to TRBJ1-5, with D perhaps TRBD1 (6 bases). Germline V gene sequence: CDR1 MDHEN, CDR2 SYDVKM. The CDR3 length is 14 residues. V lost 6 bases and J 1 base, leaving 10 bases between the germline ends. For the CDR3, the DNA is TGTGCCAGCAGAGGGGGAGTAAGCAATCAGCCCCAGCATTTT. Amino acids: CASRGGVSNQPQHF.

The chain combines TRBV6-4 with TRBJ2-5, with D possibly matching TRBD2 (6 bases). Germline V CDR1 and CDR2: MRHNA, SNTAGT. The CDR3 spans 15 residues. The V end lost 7 bases, the J end lost 4 bases, and 19 bases lay between the germline ends. The CDR3 sequence: CASNRDWVWRETQYF. For the CDR3, the DNA is TGTGCCAGCAATAGGGACTGGGTCTGGCGAGAGACCCAGTACTTC.

This clone showed up just once. J is TRBJ2-7 and V is TRBV2, with D perhaps TRBD1 or TRBD2 (6 bases each). CDR1 SNHLY and CDR2 FYNNEI come from the germline V gene. Trimming shortened V by 6 bases and J by 0 bases, and 15 bases separated the two germline ends. This CDR3 region has 15 residues. The CDR3 nucleotides read TGTGCCAGCAGACAACAGGGACTTAGCTCCTACGAGCAGTACTTC. Its protein product is CASRQQGLSSYEQYF.

The chain combines TRBV28 with TRBJ2-2, with D perhaps matching TRBD1 or TRBD2 (5 bases each). Looked up from germline, CDR1 is MDHEN and CDR2 is SYDVKM. V lost 5 bases, J lost 4 bases, and 14 bases lay in between. The CDR3 contains 15 residues. As DNA, the CDR3 is TGTGCCAGCAGTCACCGGGACCTGGGCACCGGGGAGCTGTTTTTT. Its protein is CASSHRDLGTGELFF.

V gene TRBV5-1 combines with J gene TRBJ1-1; D not resolved. The CDR3 sequence is 14 residues long. In germline, CDR1 is SGHRS, CDR2 YFSETQ. Trimming removed 5 bases at V and 0 bases at J, with 11 bases between. The CDR3 spells CASRVETMNTEAFF. Here the CDR3 DNA reads TGCGCCAGCAGGGTCGAGACCATGAACACTGAAGCTTTCTTT.

This clone was picked up a small number of times. The same CDR3 is also encoded by other DNA sequences in this sample. The rearrangement uses TRBV5-1 and TRBJ1-5; unclear D gene. Trimming removed 0 bases at V and 7 bases at J, with 11 bases between. This CDR3 comprises 14 residues. Germline loops: CDR1 SGHRS, CDR2 YFSETQ. CDR3 in amino acids: CASSLGPGGQPQHF. CDR3 in DNA: TGCGCCAGCAGCTTGGGACCCGGTGGGCAGCCCCAGCATTTT.

V is TRBV5-8 and J is TRBJ1-5; D not resolved. The V and J ends lost 2 bases and 7 bases respectively, with 13 bases between them. The germline CDR1 and CDR2 sequences are SGHTS and YDEGEE. The CDR3 sequence is 14 residues long. CDR3 sequence: CASSFLNRDQPQHF. CDR3 nucleotides: TGTGCCAGCAGCTTCCTTAACAGAGACCAGCCCCAGCATTTT.

In regard to this clone: In the same sample, other DNA sequences code for this CDR3. The chain joins TRBV2 to TRBJ1-5; D not resolved. The CDR3 totals 12 residues. Germline loops: CDR1 SNHLY, CDR2 FYNNEI. V dropped 0 bases and J dropped 5 bases, with 2 bases sitting between them. CDR3 residues: CASSEADQPQHF. CDR3 nucleotide sequence: TGTGCCAGCAGTGAAGCGGATCAGCCCCAGCATTTT.

The chain couples TRBV5-4 to TRBJ2-5, with D possibly being TRBD1 (5 bases). V lost 4 bases, J lost 3 bases, and 13 bases lay in between. This CDR3 spans 14 amino acids. Per germline, CDR1 SGHNT and CDR2 YYREEE (reference sequence). CDR3 sequence reads: CASSRTDSKETQYF. The CDR3 bases are TGTGCCAGCAGCAGAACAGACAGTAAAGAGACCCAGTACTTC.

The chain carries TRBV18 and TRBJ2-7, with TRBD1 identical over 9 bases. The CDR3 totals 14 residues. J lost 5 bases, V lost 4 bases, and 6 bases had no gene match. Germline loops: CDR1 KGHSH, CDR2 LQKENI. The CDR3 here is CASSLSTGGNEQYF. The DNA of the CDR3 is TGTGCCAGCTCACTATCGACAGGGGGTAACGAGCAGTACTTC.

The V call is TRBV6-5, the J call TRBJ2-3; weak D call: TRBD1 (6 bases). This CDR3 spans 15 amino acids. Per the germline V gene, CDR1 is MNHEY and CDR2 is SVGAGI. With 5 bases removed from V and 3 bases from J, the gap between germline ends came to 15 bases. For the CDR3, the DNA is TGTGCCAGCAGTCCTGCAGACAGGCCGACAGATACGCAGTATTTT. The encoded protein is CASSPADRPTDTQYF.

V is TRBV19 and J is TRBJ1-1, with D hard to call. CDR1 LNHDA and CDR2 SQIVND come from the germline V gene (reference sequence). With 3 bases removed from V and 1 base from J, the gap between germline ends came to 9 bases. The CDR3 contains 14 residues. The CDR3: CASSMASTNTEAFF. The CDR3 nucleotides read TGTGCCAGTAGTATGGCCAGTACGAACACTGAAGCTTTCTTT.

The rearrangement links TRBV2 to TRBJ2-5, with D possibly being TRBD1 or TRBD2 (5 bases each). The V gene lost 4 bases and the J gene lost 1 base, with 13 bases spanning the gap. This CDR3 has 15 residues. Germline V gene lookup returns CDR1 SNHLY and CDR2 FYNNEI. The CDR3 loop reads CASSAEGTGQETQYF. DNA for the CDR3: TGTGCCAGCAGTGCCGAGGGGACCGGCCAAGAGACCCAGTACTTC.

The chain is built from TRBV4-1 and TRBJ2-1; 9 bases are shared with TRBD2. Germline lookup yields CDR1 MGHRA and CDR2 YSYEKL. J lost 4 bases, V lost 1 base, and 20 bases had no gene match. CDR3 length equals 21 residues. CDR3 sequence (DNA): TGCGCCAGCAGCCAAGGGCTGGCCAGGGCTTTGCGGGAGGGCCCTTACAATGAGCAGTTCTTC. The encoded protein is CASSQGLARALREGPYNEQFF.

The V call is TRBV6-1, the J call TRBJ2-5; 7 nucleotides agree with TRBD1. The V gene end was trimmed by 2 bases and the J gene end by 6 bases; junction bases not matched to a gene: 12. CDR1 MNHNS and CDR2 SASEGT come from the germline V gene. The CDR3 has 16 residues. DNA of the CDR3: TGTGCCAGCAGTGAAATAGACAGGGACCCAAGACAGACCCAGTACTTC. Residues: CASSEIDRDPRQTQYF.